This paragraph covers one TCR beta chain sequence. Its cognate antigen has yet to be identified. No base qualities exist here, and no much larger clone lies one base off it. The library relied on PCR. Instrument on record: Illumina HiSeq 2500. To normalize quantification of the TCRbeta repertoire, the TCR libraries were built with molecular barcoding that relied on unique molecular identifiers. TCRdb itself trimmed the public reads at Q25 with fastp, ran MiXCR and retained productive beta chains. Each CDR3 protein appears once, grouped with its most common genes and DNA. The sample table contains 780,000 or so distinct CDR3 sequences; only one count was recorded for 16% of them. The top ten hold just under 5% of the sample. This sample is part of a study of T-cell reconstitution after alpha-beta-depleted transplantation in children (dated by TCRdb to 2016 to 2017). In terms of the full investigation: The study quantitatively tracked T-cell immune reconstitution after TCRalphabeta/CD19-depleted allogeneic hematopoietic cell transplantation in children using TCR repertoire profiling. Overall results and qualifications from the work: Hyperexpanded clone frequencies declined over subsequent months; after one year, T-cell counts and TCRbeta diversity were mostly attributed to newly produced T cells. In some patients, the high TCRbeta diversity seen at day 60 was put down to recipient T cells and intrathymic progenitors that had survived conditioning. The apparently early alphabetaT-cell count recovery about two months after transplant was reportedly dependent on only several hundred rapidly expanded clones derived from non-depleted graft cells.

This specimen's treatment or condition label, per the study, means: allogeneic hematopoietic cell transplantation with graft depleted of TCRalphabeta T cells and CD19 B cells. Transplant recipients were children who received TCRalphabeta/CD19-depleted allogeneic hematopoietic cell grafts. Trimming at the junction amounts to 8 bases on V and 11 bases on J, and the germline ends lie 9 bases apart. The CDR3 numbers 9 residues from cysteine through phenylalanine. The CDR3 DNA has 27 bases and is translated from base 1. Looking up the germline V gene yields CDR1 SNHLY and CDR2 FYNNEI. The specimen was PBMCs, mostly from graft donor cells, collected 360 days after TCRalphabeta/CD19-depleted stem cell transplant. The chain uses TRBV2 and TRBJ1-1; no D segment can be confidently identified. This TCR was recovered from a male patient under 18 who had a stem cell transplant for acute lymphoblastic leukemia, so the T cells may come from the graft donor. The bases read TGTGCCAGCGGGTTAAGTGCTTTCTTT. This codes for CASGLSAFF.